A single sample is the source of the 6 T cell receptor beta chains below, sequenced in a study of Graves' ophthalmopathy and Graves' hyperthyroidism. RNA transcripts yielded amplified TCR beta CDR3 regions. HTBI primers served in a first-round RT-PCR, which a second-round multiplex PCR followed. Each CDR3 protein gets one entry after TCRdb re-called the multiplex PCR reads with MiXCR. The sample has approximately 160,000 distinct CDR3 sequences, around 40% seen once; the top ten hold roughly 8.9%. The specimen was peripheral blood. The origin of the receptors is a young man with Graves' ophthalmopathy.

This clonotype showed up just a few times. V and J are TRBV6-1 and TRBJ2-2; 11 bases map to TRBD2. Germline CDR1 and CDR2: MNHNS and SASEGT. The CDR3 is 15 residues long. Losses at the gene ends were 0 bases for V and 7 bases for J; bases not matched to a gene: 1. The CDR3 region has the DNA TGTGCCAGCAGTGAAGCCCTAGCGGGGGGCGGGGAGCTGTTTTTT. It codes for CASSEALAGGGELFF.

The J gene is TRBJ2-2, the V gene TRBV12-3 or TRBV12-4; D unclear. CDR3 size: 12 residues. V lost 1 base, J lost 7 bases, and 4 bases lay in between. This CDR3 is CASSLGVGELFF. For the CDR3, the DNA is TGTGCCAGCAGTTTAGGAGTCGGGGAGCTGTTTTTT.

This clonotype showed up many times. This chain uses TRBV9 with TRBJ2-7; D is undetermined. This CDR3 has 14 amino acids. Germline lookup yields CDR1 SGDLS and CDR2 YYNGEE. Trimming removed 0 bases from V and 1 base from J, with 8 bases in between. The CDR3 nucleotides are TGTGCCAGCAGCGTAGGCGGCAGTTCCTACGAGCAGTACTTC. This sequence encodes CASSVGGSSYEQYF.

The CDR3 sequence: CSARFSGRLQETQYF. The CDR3 coding sequence is TGCAGTGCTAGATTTAGCGGGAGGCTCCAAGAGACCCAGTACTTC. J is TRBJ2-5 and V is TRBV20-1; 10 nucleotides agree with TRBD2. The CDR3 runs 15 residues. Looked up from germline, CDR1 is DFQATT and CDR2 is SNEGSKA (reference sequence). Trimming took 2 bases from V and 1 from J; bases not matched to a gene: 4.

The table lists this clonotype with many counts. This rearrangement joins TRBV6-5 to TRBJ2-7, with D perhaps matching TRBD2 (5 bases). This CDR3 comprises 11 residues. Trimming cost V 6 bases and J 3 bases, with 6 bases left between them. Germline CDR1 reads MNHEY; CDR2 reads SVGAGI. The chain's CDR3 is CASRRDYEQYF. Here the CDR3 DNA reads TGTGCCAGCAGACGGGACTACGAGCAGTACTTC.

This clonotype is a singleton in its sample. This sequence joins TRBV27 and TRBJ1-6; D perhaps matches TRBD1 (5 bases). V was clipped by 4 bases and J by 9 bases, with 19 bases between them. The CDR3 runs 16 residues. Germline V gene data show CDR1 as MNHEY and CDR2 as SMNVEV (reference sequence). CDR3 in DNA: TGTGCCAGCAGTTCGGCGTGGCAGGGACCAACTTCACCCCTCCACTTT. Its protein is CASSSAWQGPTSPLHF.